This TCR beta chain was sequenced in a study of CD8 T cells in Susac syndrome. The study, taken as a whole, reports: In its TCR sequencing and HLA analysis, the study acknowledged that the number of individuals was relatively small.

Germline-derived CDR1 and CDR2 are SGDLS and YYNGEE. Trimming removed 4 bases from V and 3 bases from J, with 9 bases in between. The CDR3 sequence is 13 residues long. Details on this clonotype: As yet, its antigen is unknown.

With random hexamers, roughly 0.5 to 1 ug RNA was reverse transcribed. TCRdb re-called the immunoSEQ multiplex PCR reads through MiXCR, storing one row per CDR3 protein. Of about 250,000 distinct CDR3 sequences in the sample, roughly 95% are singletons; the top ten hold roughly 0.072%. This receptor was obtained from a human donor with multiple sclerosis. The chain links TRBV9 to TRBJ2-3; the D is unclear. Sequenced: CD4+ T cells from PBMCs. The DNA for the CDR3 is TGTGCCAGCAGCCCCCAGGTAACAGATACGCAGTATTTT. Protein: CASSPQVTDTQYF.